Listed here is a single TCR beta chain. The method was immunoSEQ multiplex PCR; TCRdb's version includes in-frame clones alone and lacks a portion of them. The repertoire holds tens of thousands of clones, with around 93% as singletons. V lost 2 bases to trimming and J lost 4 bases, with 11 bases between them. Looked up from germline, CDR1 is MGHDK and CDR2 is SYGVNS. The CDR3 is 14 residues long. The data are from a study of T cell changes during pregnancy in multiple sclerosis. Sample: peripheral blood, taken in the second trimester of pregnancy. The chain is built from TRBV25-1 and TRBJ1-1, with D maybe TRBD1 (5 bases). The TCR originated in a female donor with multiple sclerosis, enrolled in a pregnancy study. Here the CDR3 DNA reads TGTGCCAGCAGTGAAAAAGTGGGGGGCACTGAAGCTTTCTTT. It encodes CASSEKVGGTEAFF.